Below, 2 T cell receptor beta chains from the same sample are listed, as sequenced in a study of blood T cell repertoires in COVID-19. Libraries were prepared by immunoSEQ multiplex PCR; TCRdb keeps only in-frame clonotypes and omits some of them. The sample lists roughly 110,000 clones, approximately 81% occurring once. Sequenced input: peripheral blood. These receptors were obtained from a human donor in a cohort sampled during active COVID-19.

V usage is TRBV29-1 and J usage is TRBJ2-7; 7 bases agree with TRBD1. Germline trimming cut 6 bases from V and 2 bases from J; bases unmatched to any gene: 10. The germline V gene encodes CDR1 SQVTM and CDR2 ANQGSEA. The CDR3 runs to 14 residues. CDR3 sequence reads: CSVRTGTVAYEQYF. The CDR3 coding sequence is TGCAGCGTCCGCACCGGGACAGTTGCCTACGAGCAGTACTTC.

The chain links TRBV6-6 to TRBJ2-1; 8 positions agree with TRBD2. The germline V gene has CDR1 MNHNY and CDR2 SVGAGI (reference sequence). Trimming at V came to 6 bases and at J to 6 bases, leaving 13 bases not matched to a gene. The CDR3 totals 16 residues. The CDR3 reads CASSRDGGGRFNEQFF. CDR3 coding DNA: TGTGCCAGCAGCAGGGATGGTGGCGGGAGGTTCAATGAGCAGTTCTTC.